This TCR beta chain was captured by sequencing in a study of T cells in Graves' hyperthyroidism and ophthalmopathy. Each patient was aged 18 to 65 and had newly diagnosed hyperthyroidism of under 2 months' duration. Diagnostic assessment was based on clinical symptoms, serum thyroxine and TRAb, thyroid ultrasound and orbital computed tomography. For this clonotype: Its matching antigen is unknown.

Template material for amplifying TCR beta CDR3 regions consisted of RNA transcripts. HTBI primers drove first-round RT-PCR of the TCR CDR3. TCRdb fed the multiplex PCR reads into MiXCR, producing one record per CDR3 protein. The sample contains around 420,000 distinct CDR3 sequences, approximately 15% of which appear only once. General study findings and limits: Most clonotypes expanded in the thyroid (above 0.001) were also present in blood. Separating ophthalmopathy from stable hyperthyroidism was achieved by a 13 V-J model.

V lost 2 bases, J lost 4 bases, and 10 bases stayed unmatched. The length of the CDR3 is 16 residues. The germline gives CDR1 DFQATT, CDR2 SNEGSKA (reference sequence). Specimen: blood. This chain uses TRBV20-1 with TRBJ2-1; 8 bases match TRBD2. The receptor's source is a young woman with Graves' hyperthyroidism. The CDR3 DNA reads TGCAGTGCTAGAAGGTATGGAACTAGCGGATACAATGAGCAGTTCTTC. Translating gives CSARRYGTSGYNEQFF.